A selection of T cell receptor beta chains follows, all from one sample in a study of blood T cell repertoires in COVID-19. Here immunoSEQ multiplex PCR was the method, and the copy in TCRdb shows in-frame clones only, minus some. The sample contains around 72,000 clones, over 80% of which appear only once. The material sequenced was peripheral blood. Receptors were obtained from an elderly woman with acute or convalescent COVID-19. The CDR3 runs from the conserved cysteine through the conserved F or W. Each record gives: V gene, D gene, J gene, clone size, CDR3 protein, CDR3 DNA. The D gene is left open where the match is weak. Rows may omit the clone size; those that give it use once, few, many or a size class.

v_call: TRBV2; d_call: .; j_call: TRBJ1-2; clone_size: .; cdr3_aa: CASSEAGGGMVYGYTF; cdr3_nt: TGTGCCAGCAGTGAGGCGGGGGGCGGAATGGTCTATGGCTACACCTTC
v_call: TRBV18; d_call: .; j_call: TRBJ2-5; clone_size: .; cdr3_aa: CASSRGDVETQYF; cdr3_nt: TGTGCCAGCTCACGAGGAGACGTAGAGACCCAGTACTTC
v_call: TRBV5-4; d_call: TRBD2; j_call: TRBJ2-1; clone_size: .; cdr3_aa: CASSLREAYNEQFF; cdr3_nt: TGTGCCAGCAGCTTACGGGAGGCCTACAATGAGCAGTTCTTC
v_call: TRBV19; d_call: .; j_call: TRBJ2-7; clone_size: .; cdr3_aa: CASSIPGSYEQYF; cdr3_nt: TGTGCCAGTAGTATACCGGGGTCCTACGAGCAGTACTTC
v_call: TRBV7-8; d_call: .; j_call: TRBJ2-6; clone_size: once; cdr3_aa: CASSLVPQVGRGANVLTF; cdr3_nt: TGTGCCAGCAGCTTAGTCCCACAGGTCGGTAGAGGGGCCAACGTCCTGACTTTC
v_call: TRBV18; d_call: TRBD2; j_call: TRBJ2-1; clone_size: .; cdr3_aa: CASSPKTSGIYEQFF; cdr3_nt: TGTGCCAGCTCACCAAAAACTAGCGGGATCTATGAGCAGTTCTTC
v_call: TRBV10-1; d_call: .; j_call: TRBJ2-3; clone_size: .; cdr3_aa: CASGGTDTQYF; cdr3_nt: TGCGCCAGTGGAGGTACAGATACGCAGTATTTT
v_call: TRBV6-5; d_call: .; j_call: TRBJ2-7; clone_size: .; cdr3_aa: CASSYPGNYEQYF; cdr3_nt: TGTGCCAGCAGTTATCCAGGGAACTACGAGCAGTACTTC
v_call: TRBV3-1/TRBV3-2; d_call: .; j_call: TRBJ1-1; clone_size: .; cdr3_aa: CASSPYSGFSEAFF; cdr3_nt: TGTGCCAGCAGCCCATACAGTGGGTTCTCTGAAGCTTTCTTT
v_call: TRBV24-1; d_call: .; j_call: TRBJ1-1; clone_size: .; cdr3_aa: CAASDTGGFEAFF; cdr3_nt: TGTGCCGCCAGTGATACTGGGGGGTTTGAAGCTTTCTTT
v_call: TRBV7-3; d_call: .; j_call: TRBJ2-3; clone_size: .; cdr3_aa: CASSQEPSTDTQYF; cdr3_nt: TGTGCCAGCAGTCAAGAGCCTAGCACAGATACGCAGTATTTT
v_call: TRBV9; d_call: .; j_call: TRBJ2-7; clone_size: .; cdr3_aa: CASSVGPEPYEQYF; cdr3_nt: TGTGCCAGCAGCGTAGGTCCAGAACCCTACGAGCAGTACTTC
v_call: TRBV6-5; d_call: .; j_call: TRBJ1-3; clone_size: few; cdr3_aa: CASQQGPFSGNTIYF; cdr3_nt: TGTGCCAGCCAACAGGGTCCCTTCTCTGGAAACACCATATATTTT
v_call: TRBV27; d_call: TRBD1; j_call: TRBJ1-2; clone_size: .; cdr3_aa: CASSSTGTGNYGYTF; cdr3_nt: TGTGCCAGCAGTTCGACCGGGACAGGGAACTATGGCTACACCTTC
v_call: TRBV10-1; d_call: .; j_call: TRBJ2-7; clone_size: .; cdr3_aa: CASSDLAGISYEQYF; cdr3_nt: TGCGCCAGCAGTGACTTGGCGGGAATCTCCTACGAGCAGTACTTC
v_call: TRBV11-3; d_call: TRBD1; j_call: TRBJ2-2; clone_size: .; cdr3_aa: CASSLRTGSSGELFF; cdr3_nt: TGTGCCAGCAGCTTAAGGACAGGGTCTTCCGGGGAGCTGTTTTTT
v_call: TRBV15; d_call: .; j_call: TRBJ1-1; clone_size: .; cdr3_aa: CATSRGDGTEAFF; cdr3_nt: TGTGCCACCAGCAGGGGTGACGGGACTGAAGCTTTCTTT
v_call: TRBV27; d_call: TRBD1; j_call: TRBJ2-2; clone_size: .; cdr3_aa: CASSFTGTGSITFSGELFF; cdr3_nt: TGTGCCAGCAGTTTCACCGGGACAGGTTCGATTACGTTCTCCGGGGAGCTGTTTTTT
v_call: TRBV3-1/TRBV3-2; d_call: .; j_call: TRBJ2-7; clone_size: few; cdr3_aa: CASSPDGGQSYEQYF; cdr3_nt: TGTGCCAGCAGCCCGGACGGGGGACAGTCCTACGAGCAGTACTTC
v_call: TRBV7-8; d_call: TRBD2; j_call: TRBJ2-3; clone_size: .; cdr3_aa: CASRPPGLAAPDTQYF; cdr3_nt: TGTGCCAGCAGACCTCCGGGACTAGCGGCCCCGGATACGCAGTATTTT
v_call: TRBV30; d_call: .; j_call: TRBJ1-2; clone_size: many; cdr3_aa: CAWTLGGARGYTF; cdr3_nt: TGTGCCTGGACCCTGGGGGGGGCGCGAGGCTACACCTTC
v_call: TRBV12-3/TRBV12-4; d_call: TRBD1; j_call: TRBJ2-5; clone_size: .; cdr3_aa: CASTLMGQGAQYF; cdr3_nt: TGTGCCAGCACTTTAATGGGACAGGGGGCCCAGTACTTC
v_call: TRBV5-1; d_call: .; j_call: TRBJ1-1; clone_size: .; cdr3_aa: CASSGRGLDTEAFF; cdr3_nt: TGCGCTAGCAGCGGGAGGGGTTTAGACACTGAAGCTTTCTTT
v_call: TRBV29-1; d_call: .; j_call: TRBJ2-7; clone_size: .; cdr3_aa: CSVDFETDSTYEQYF; cdr3_nt: TGCAGCGTTGATTTTGAGACAGATTCGACCTACGAGCAGTACTTC
v_call: TRBV10-3; d_call: .; j_call: TRBJ1-2; clone_size: .; cdr3_aa: CAISVSSPYGYTF; cdr3_nt: TGTGCCATCAGTGTTAGCAGCCCCTATGGCTACACCTTC
v_call: TRBV27; d_call: .; j_call: TRBJ1-4; clone_size: .; cdr3_aa: CASSARPGSREKLFF; cdr3_nt: TGTGCCAGCAGCGCCCGGCCGGGGTCTAGGGAAAAACTGTTTTTT
v_call: TRBV13; d_call: TRBD1; j_call: TRBJ2-1; clone_size: .; cdr3_aa: CASSPEGQIIYNEQFF; cdr3_nt: TGTGCCAGCAGCCCCGAGGGACAGATAATCTACAATGAGCAGTTCTTC
v_call: TRBV19; d_call: .; j_call: TRBJ1-1; clone_size: .; cdr3_aa: CASSMGGANTEAFF; cdr3_nt: TGTGCCAGTAGTATGGGGGGGGCGAACACTGAAGCTTTCTTT
v_call: TRBV5-5; d_call: .; j_call: TRBJ2-3; clone_size: .; cdr3_aa: CASSTGTTDTQYF; cdr3_nt: TGTGCCAGCAGCACGGGGACAACAGATACGCAGTATTTT
v_call: TRBV9; d_call: .; j_call: TRBJ1-3; clone_size: .; cdr3_aa: CASSVALGSPGNTIYF; cdr3_nt: TGTGCCAGCAGCGTAGCTTTGGGCTCTCCTGGAAACACCATATATTTT
v_call: TRBV27; d_call: TRBD1; j_call: TRBJ1-5; clone_size: .; cdr3_aa: CASSRQGTPQPQHF; cdr3_nt: TGTGCCAGCAGTCGACAGGGAACCCCGCAGCCCCAGCATTTT